This TCR beta chain is drawn from a study of blood T cell repertoires in COVID-19. Across the whole study: Samples taken during acute and convalescent COVID-19 were collected in the United States, Italy and Spain. PBMCs, B-cell-depleted T cells, or T cells provided the cDNA or gDNA that made up the material.

The CDR3 runs 17 residues. The ends were cut back, 4 bases at V and 1 base at J, with 17 bases in the middle. Germline values: CDR1 KGHDR, CDR2 SFDVKD. Original handling: Nucleated cell counts were estimated from reference gene primer amplification. Only in-frame clones appear in the TCRdb table, and some are missing; sequencing was by immunoSEQ multiplex PCR. V and J calls and clone size are as listed in that table; D and trimming were resolved from the DNA. Of approximately 40,000 clones in the sample, around four fifths were seen once. Source material: peripheral blood. The chain carries TRBV24-1 and TRBJ2-3; D ambiguous. The clonotype originates from a human donor in a cohort sampled during active COVID-19. CDR3 in DNA: TGTGCCACCAGTGACCTTGGAGACGAGATCGGCACAGATACGCAGTATTTT. Residues: CATSDLGDEIGTDTQYF.